The clone carrying this TCR beta chain was seen ten or more times. What it binds is unknown. Through Arm-PCR of CDR3 regions and iRepertoire HTBI primers, TCR beta libraries were built. Per the authors' pipeline: Detected in the samples were roughly 60 TRBV and 14 TRBJ segments. MiXCR, applied by TCRdb to the multiplex PCR reads, yields one record per CDR3 protein. The V and J calls reflect TCRdb's pipeline rather than the authors' work. The sample lists 400,000 to 600,000 distinct CDR3 sequences, about 22% occurring once. Stated time point: persistent/refractory GD, antithyroid drugs over 5 years with positive TRAb. Construction of the TCR library relied on RNA isolated from PBMCs. The data originate from a study of regulatory T cells in long-lasting Graves disease. General study results and limits: Persistent patients had a count of shared public clonotypes (about 2,700) that exceeded that of new patients (about 870).

The material sequenced was peripheral blood mononuclear cells (PBMCs), taken when the disease was refractory, from a patient treated with antithyroid drugs. This receptor was identified in a female donor with Graves disease.

CDR3 DNA sequence: TGTGCCAGCAGCTTAGAAGGACCGCCCGGGGAGCTGTTTTTT. Protein product: CASSLEGPPGELFF. J is TRBJ2-2 and V is TRBV7-8; D is unclear. CDR3 length: 14 amino acids. Looked up from germline, CDR1 is SGHVS and CDR2 is FQNEAQ. Trimming removed 1 base from V and 6 bases from J, with 9 bases in between.